Presented here are 15 T cell receptor beta chains from one specimen sequenced in a study of T-cell reconstitution after alpha-beta-depleted transplantation in children (dated by TCRdb to about 2016). The method was PCR. Sequencing used an Illumina HiSeq 2500. To normalize quantification of the TCRbeta repertoire, the TCR libraries were built with molecular barcoding that relied on unique molecular identifiers. TCRdb cleaned the public reads at Q25 with fastp, built clones with MiXCR and kept in-frame beta chains. For every CDR3 protein sequence, its rows merge into one entry that carries the most common genes and DNA. The sample yields roughly 500,000 distinct CDR3 sequences; around a third were counted once. The top ten hold under 3% of the sample. The specimen comprised PBMCs from the stem cell graft donor, sampled from the stem cell graft. All receptors derive from a human donor who donated a stem cell graft to a child with aplastic anemia.

In its sample, this clonotype was seen a few times. At one boundary the junction diverges from the germline segment, which might be a read error. The chain joins TRBV5-1 to TRBJ2-3, with TRBD2 identical over 15 bases. This CDR3 spans 17 amino acids. Looked up from germline, CDR1 is SGHRS and CDR2 is YFSETQ. The CDR3 here is CASSLAGLAGGTDTQYF. CDR3 nucleotide sequence: TGCGCCAGCAGCTTGGCCGGACTAGCGGGAGGGACAGACACGCAGTATTTT. Looking up the rest from reference TRBV5-1 and TRBJ2-3 gives the full variable domain: KAGVTQTPRYLIKTRGQQVTLSCSPISGHRSVSWYQQTPGQGLQFLFEYFSETQRNKGNFPGRFSGRQFSNSRSEMNVSTLELGDSALYLCASSLAGLAGGTDTQYFGPGTRLTVL.

This clonotype was detected a few times. The chain employs TRBV29-1 and TRBJ1-5; TRBD1 is a possible D gene (5 bases). Germline-derived CDR1 and CDR2 are SQVTM and ANQGSEA. The CDR3 is 13 amino acids. Trimming left V 4 bases short and J 6 bases short, with 13 bases between. In DNA form, the CDR3 reads TGCAGCGTTGTAGGGGCGCAAGGTCAGCCCCAGCATTTT. This gives the protein CSVVGAQGQPQHF.

In its sample, this clonotype was seen a few times. This chain joins TRBV18 and TRBJ2-2; D not certain. This CDR3 is 14 amino acids long. The germline V and J ends were trimmed by 6 bases and 4 bases, with 12 bases remaining between them. Germline V gene data show CDR1 as KGHSH and CDR2 as LQKENI. For the CDR3, the DNA is TGTGCCAGCTCCCTATTGGTTTCCACCGGGGAGCTGTTTTTT. Translating it yields CASSLLVSTGELFF.

V is TRBV29-1 and J is TRBJ1-1, with TRBD1 matching 7 bases. Germline V gene data show CDR1 as SQVTM and CDR2 as ANQGSEA. J was trimmed by 5 bases and V by 6 bases; bases with no gene match: 12. This CDR3 has 14 amino acids. DNA for the CDR3: TGCAGCGTGGACCGACAGGGCTGGCGAACTGAAGCTTTCTTT. This codes for CSVDRQGWRTEAFF.

The V and J genes are TRBV28 and TRBJ2-2; D remains unclear. Germline-derived CDR1 and CDR2 are MDHEN and SYDVKM. The CDR3 extends over 13 amino acids. Between the trimmed V and J ends, which lost 2 bases and 7 bases, there was a span of 8 bases. The CDR3 DNA sequence: TGTGCCAGCAGTTTAGTGAACTTCGGGGAGCTGTTTTTT. Amino acids: CASSLVNFGELFF. Complete variable domain (other parts from reference TRBV28 and TRBJ2-2): DVKVTQSSRYLVKRTGEKVFLECVQDMDHENMFWYRQDPGLGLRLIYFSYDVKMKEKGDIPEGYSVSREKKERFSLILESASTNQTSMYLCASSLVNFGELFFGEGSRLTVL.

This clonotype was seen a few times. CDR3: CASSLTRLADNYEQYF. The CDR3, as DNA: TGTGCCAGCAGTCTCACTAGACTAGCGGACAACTACGAGCAGTACTTC. The chain uses TRBV6-1 and TRBJ2-7, with TRBD2 matching over 9 bases. Germline V gene sequence: CDR1 MNHNS, CDR2 SASEGT. V was clipped by 5 bases and J by 3 bases; unmatched bases: 11. The CDR3 covers 16 residues.

The chain has TRBV29-1 and TRBJ2-7; 16 nucleotides align to TRBD2. Germline CDR1 SQVTM, CDR2 ANQGSEA. The CDR3 covers 16 residues. J gave up 4 bases and V 2 bases, and 5 bases lay outside the gene matches. This CDR3 is CSVESPGLAGGYEQYF. Written as DNA, the CDR3 is TGCAGCGTTGAAAGCCCGGGACTAGCGGGAGGGTACGAGCAGTACTTC.

This clonotype has only a few counts. The rearrangement links TRBV2 to TRBJ2-2; tentative D call: TRBD2 (5 bases). The germline V gene encodes CDR1 SNHLY and CDR2 FYNNEI. With 7 bases removed from V and 6 bases from J, the gap between germline ends came to 12 bases. The CDR3 is 13 amino acids. The CDR3 DNA sequence: TGTGCCAGCAAACCCGGGGTCCCCGGGGAGCTGTTTTTT. Protein sequence: CASKPGVPGELFF.

This clonotype was observed a handful of times. V is TRBV7-8 and J is TRBJ2-6, with TRBD1 identical over 8 bases. J was trimmed by 1 base and V by 3 bases; bases with no gene match: 8. This CDR3 region has 18 residues. Germline V CDR1 and CDR2: SGHVS, FQNEAQ. CDR3 in DNA: TGTGCCAGCAGCTTTGGACAGGGTCGAGAGTCTGGGGCCAACGTCCTGACTTTC. Protein sequence: CASSFGQGRESGANVLTF.

This chain links TRBV7-2 with TRBJ2-7, with a possible D match to TRBD2 (6 bases). Deletions cut 5 bases from V and 0 bases from J, with 17 bases between. The V gene's germline CDR1 is SGHTA and CDR2 FQGNSA. The CDR3 spans 16 residues. CDR3 amino acids: CASSGGTAQSSYEQYF. For the CDR3, the DNA is TGTGCCAGCAGCGGAGGGACGGCCCAGAGCTCCTACGAGCAGTACTTC.

As concerns this clonotype: Mismatch with germline at one junction end may stem from a read error. J is TRBJ2-1 and V is TRBV5-1, with 7 bases that match TRBD2. CDR1 and CDR2 from the germline V gene are SGHRS and YFSETQ. The CDR3 spans 17 residues. CDR3 DNA: TGCGCCACCAGCTTGGGGGGGACCTTGAGCTCCTACAATGAGCAGTTCTTC. It codes for CATSLGGTLSSYNEQFF.

V gene TRBV12-3 or TRBV12-4 combines with J gene TRBJ1-1; D gene uncertain. CDR3 length: 14 amino acids. The ends were cut back, 4 bases at V and 5 bases at J, with 14 bases in the middle. The CDR3 spells CASSSPMGMTEAFF. CDR3 nucleotide sequence: TGTGCCAGCAGTTCCCCAATGGGAATGACTGAAGCTTTCTTT.

The rearrangement links TRBV4-2 to TRBJ2-7, with TRBD2 identical over 8 bases. The CDR3 length is 16 residues. CDR1 is LGHNA, CDR2 YNFKEQ, per germline. With 0 bases clipped from V and 3 bases from J, the junction kept 7 bases outside the gene matches. The CDR3 nucleotides read TGTGCCAGCAGCCAAGATCTCCAGCGGGAGAGCTACGAGCAGTACTTC. This translates into CASSQDLQRESYEQYF.

In this sample, this clonotype turned up a few times. The chain joins TRBV20-1 to TRBJ2-1; tentative D call: TRBD2 (5 bases). The CDR3 length is 15 residues. Trimming pared 3 bases from V and 8 bases from J, leaving 20 bases between. CDR1 and CDR2 from the germline V gene are DFQATT and SNEGSKA (reference sequence). CDR3 coding DNA: TGCAGTGCTAGCCTCGGGCGATCCCCGAGGGATGAGCAGTTCTTC. Protein product: CSASLGRSPRDEQFF.

V usage is TRBV21-1 and J usage is TRBJ2-4; the table calls TRBD2, which could not be checked here. TRBV21-1 corresponds to a pseudogene. The CDR3 contains 16 residues. CDR3 protein: CASSTSGLAGKNIQYF. CDR3 nucleotide sequence: TGTGCCAGCAGCACTTCGGGACTAGCGGGCAAAAACATTCAGTACTTC.